This paragraph covers one TCR beta chain sequence. Its target is not known. Expressed TCRB transcripts were sequenced because the entire RNA isolate underwent reverse transcription. Only in-frame clones appear in the TCRdb table, and some are missing; sequencing was by immunoSEQ multiplex PCR. The sample lists about 370,000 clones, roughly 9.8% seen once, with roughly 0.6% in the top ten. These data belong to a study of beta chain features in type 1 diabetes. Broader study findings: Among all four CD4+ subsets, Type 1 diabetes patients had TCRB CDR3s that were moderately but significantly shorter.

The CDR3 is 13 amino acids. The V gene's germline CDR1 is SNHLY and CDR2 FYNNEI. Trimming took off 10 bases at V and 7 bases at J, with 19 bases between the two ends. The clonotype comes from a man aged 25-45 years with type 1 diabetes. The chain uses TRBV2 and TRBJ1-2; D might be TRBD1 (5 bases). Sequenced sample: central memory CD4+ T cells from blood. CDR3 DNA sequence: TGTGCCACAACGGACACCGCCAGTGGTGGCTACACCTTC. It encodes CATTDTASGGYTF.